A single sample is the source of the 5 T cell receptor beta chains below, sequenced in a study of cytotoxic CD8 clonotypes in ibrutinib-treated CLL. Sequencing was performed with immunoSEQ multiplex PCR; in TCRdb, only in-frame clones are kept and a portion is missing. The sample carries approximately 120,000 clones, 84% recorded once. The material was PBMCs, obtained after 24 months of ibrutinib treatment. Source of these receptors: a human donor with chronic lymphocytic leukemia.

The rearrangement uses TRBV18 and TRBJ1-4, with D possibly being TRBD1 (6 bases). This CDR3 is 17 amino acids long. CDR1 is KGHSH and CDR2 is LQKENI in the germline V gene. Trimming left V 2 bases short and J 5 bases short, with 18 bases between. In DNA form, the CDR3 reads TGTGCCAGCTCACCAGGGGGGGCAAGCAACCCCAATGAAAAACTGTTTTTT. This translates into CASSPGGASNPNEKLFF.

V gene TRBV30 combines with J gene TRBJ1-6, with D unresolved. V dropped 3 bases and J dropped 8 bases, with 11 bases sitting between them. CDR3 size: 13 residues. Germline loops: CDR1 GTSNPN, CDR2 SVGIG (reference sequence). CDR3: CAWRVGMDSPLHF. Here the CDR3 DNA reads TGTGCCTGGAGGGTAGGGATGGATTCACCCCTCCACTTT.

The chain is built from TRBV10-1 and TRBJ2-5, with 7 bases matching TRBD1. With V trimmed by 1 base and J by 4 bases, 15 bases remained unmatched. The germline gives CDR1 WNHNN, CDR2 SYGVQD (reference sequence). This CDR3 has 18 residues. The CDR3 region has the DNA TGCGCCAGCAGTGAGTGTCTGGTCGACAGGGCGGTAGGAGAGACCCAGTACTTC. Translation gives CASSECLVDRAVGETQYF.

The chain carries TRBV7-8 and TRBJ1-6, with D uncertain. Between the trimmed V and J ends, which lost 3 bases and 4 bases, there was a span of 22 bases. CDR3 length: 19 amino acids. Germline assignment: CDR1 SGHVS and CDR2 FQNEAQ. This CDR3 is CASSFTPGARHGYNSPLHF. CDR3 DNA sequence: TGTGCCAGCAGCTTTACTCCGGGAGCCCGACATGGTTATAATTCACCCCTCCACTTT.

This chain connects TRBV2 to TRBJ1-1; 10 bases are a match to TRBD1. The CDR3 is 14 residues long. Germline values: CDR1 SNHLY, CDR2 FYNNEI. J lost 6 bases, V lost 7 bases, and 8 bases had no gene match. This CDR3 is CASIFPDRGAEAFF. The CDR3 nucleotides are TGTGCCAGCATCTTCCCGGACAGGGGGGCTGAAGCTTTCTTT.